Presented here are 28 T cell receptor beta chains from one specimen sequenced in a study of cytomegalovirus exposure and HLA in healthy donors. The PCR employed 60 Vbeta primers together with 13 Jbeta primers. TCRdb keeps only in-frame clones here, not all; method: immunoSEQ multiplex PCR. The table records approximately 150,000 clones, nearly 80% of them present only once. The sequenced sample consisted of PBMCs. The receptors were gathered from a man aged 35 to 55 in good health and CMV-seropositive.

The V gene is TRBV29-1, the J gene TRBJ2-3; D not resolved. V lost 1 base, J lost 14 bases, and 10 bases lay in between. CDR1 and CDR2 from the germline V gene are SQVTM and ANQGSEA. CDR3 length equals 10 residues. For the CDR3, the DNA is TGCAGCGTTGAAGTCATCAGTCGGTATTTT. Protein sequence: CSVEVISRYF.

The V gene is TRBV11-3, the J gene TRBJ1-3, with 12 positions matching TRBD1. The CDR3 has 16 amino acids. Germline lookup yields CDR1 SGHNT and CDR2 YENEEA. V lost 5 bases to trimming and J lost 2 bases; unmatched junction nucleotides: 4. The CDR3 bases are TGTGCCAGCAGCCAACGGGACAGGGGGCCTGGAAACACCATATATTTT. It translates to CASSQRDRGPGNTIYF.

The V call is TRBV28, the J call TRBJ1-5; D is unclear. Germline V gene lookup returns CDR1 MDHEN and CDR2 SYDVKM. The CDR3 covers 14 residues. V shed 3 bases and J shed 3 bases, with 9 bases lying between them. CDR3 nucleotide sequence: TGTGCCAGCAGTTTGAGGGTCAACAATCAGCCCCAGCATTTT. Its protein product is CASSLRVNNQPQHF.

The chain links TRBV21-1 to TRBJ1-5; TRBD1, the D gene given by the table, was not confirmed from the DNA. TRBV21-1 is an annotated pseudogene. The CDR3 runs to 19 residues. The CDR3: CASSRGTGARNPINQPQHF. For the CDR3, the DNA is TGTGCCAGCAGCCGGGGAACAGGGGCACGAAACCCGATCAATCAGCCCCAGCATTTT.

The CDR3 nucleotides are TGTGCCAGCAGTTACCGACAGACGAACACTGAAGCTTTCTTT. Its translation is CASSYRQTNTEAFF. The J gene is TRBJ1-1, the V gene TRBV6-6; D may be TRBD1 (5 bases). With 2 bases removed from V and 1 base from J, the gap between germline ends came to 8 bases. Looked up from germline, CDR1 is MNHNY and CDR2 is SVGAGI (reference sequence). This CDR3 region has 14 residues.

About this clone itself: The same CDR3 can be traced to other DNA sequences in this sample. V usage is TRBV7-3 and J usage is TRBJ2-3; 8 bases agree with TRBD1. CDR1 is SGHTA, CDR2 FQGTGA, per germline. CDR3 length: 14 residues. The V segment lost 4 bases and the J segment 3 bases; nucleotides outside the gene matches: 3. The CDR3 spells CASSSGQGTDTQYF. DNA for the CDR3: TGTGCCAGCAGCTCTGGACAGGGAACAGATACGCAGTATTTT.

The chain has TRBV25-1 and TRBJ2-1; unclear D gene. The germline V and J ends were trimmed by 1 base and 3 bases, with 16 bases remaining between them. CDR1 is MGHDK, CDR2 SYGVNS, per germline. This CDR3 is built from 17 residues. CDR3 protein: CASSESRASKVYNEQFF. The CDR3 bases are TGTGCCAGCAGTGAATCCCGAGCTAGTAAGGTCTACAATGAGCAGTTCTTC.

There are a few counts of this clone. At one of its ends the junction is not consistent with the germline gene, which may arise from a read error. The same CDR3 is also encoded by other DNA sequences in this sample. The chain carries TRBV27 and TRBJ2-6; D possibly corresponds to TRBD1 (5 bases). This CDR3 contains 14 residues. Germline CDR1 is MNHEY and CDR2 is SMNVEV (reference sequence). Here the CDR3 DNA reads TGTGCCAGCAAGGCAAATTCTGGGGCCAACGGCCTGACTTTC. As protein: CASKANSGANGLTF.

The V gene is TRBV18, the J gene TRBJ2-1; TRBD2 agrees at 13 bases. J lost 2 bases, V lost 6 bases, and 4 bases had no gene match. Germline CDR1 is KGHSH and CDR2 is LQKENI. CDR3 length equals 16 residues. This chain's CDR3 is CASSPGTSGTYNEQFF. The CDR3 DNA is TGTGCCAGCTCCCCCGGGACTAGCGGGACCTACAATGAGCAGTTCTTC.

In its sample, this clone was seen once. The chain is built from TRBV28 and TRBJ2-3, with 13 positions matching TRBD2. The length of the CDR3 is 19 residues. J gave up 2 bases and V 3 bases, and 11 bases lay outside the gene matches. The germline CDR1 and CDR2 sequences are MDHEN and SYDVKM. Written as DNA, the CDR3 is TGTGCCAGCAGTTTGCGACTAGCGGGAGGTCCCCCTCACACAGATACGCAGTATTTT. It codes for CASSLRLAGGPPHTDTQYF.

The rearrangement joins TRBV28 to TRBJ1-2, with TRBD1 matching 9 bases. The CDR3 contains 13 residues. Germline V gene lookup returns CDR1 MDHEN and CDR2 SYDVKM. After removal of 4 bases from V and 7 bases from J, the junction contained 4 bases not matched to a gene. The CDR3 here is CASSYDRGSGYTF. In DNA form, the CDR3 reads TGTGCCAGCAGTTACGACAGGGGGTCTGGCTACACCTTC.

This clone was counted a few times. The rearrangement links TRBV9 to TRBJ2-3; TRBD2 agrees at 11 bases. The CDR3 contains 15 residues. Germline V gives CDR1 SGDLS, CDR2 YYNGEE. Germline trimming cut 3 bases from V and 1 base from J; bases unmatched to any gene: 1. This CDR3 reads CASSATSGGTDTQYF. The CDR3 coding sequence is TGTGCCAGCAGCGCGACTAGCGGGGGCACAGATACGCAGTATTTT.

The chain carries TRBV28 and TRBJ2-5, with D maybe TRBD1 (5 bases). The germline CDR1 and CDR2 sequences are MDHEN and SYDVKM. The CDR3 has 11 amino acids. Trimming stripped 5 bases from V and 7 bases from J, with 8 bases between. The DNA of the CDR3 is TGTGCCAGCAGTCCCAGGGTGACCCAGTACTTC. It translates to CASSPRVTQYF.

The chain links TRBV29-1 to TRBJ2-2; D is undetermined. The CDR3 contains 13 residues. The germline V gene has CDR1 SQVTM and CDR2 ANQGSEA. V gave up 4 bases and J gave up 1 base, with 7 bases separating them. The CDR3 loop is CSVGQMNTGELFF. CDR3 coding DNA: TGCAGCGTTGGCCAGATGAACACCGGGGAGCTGTTTTTT.

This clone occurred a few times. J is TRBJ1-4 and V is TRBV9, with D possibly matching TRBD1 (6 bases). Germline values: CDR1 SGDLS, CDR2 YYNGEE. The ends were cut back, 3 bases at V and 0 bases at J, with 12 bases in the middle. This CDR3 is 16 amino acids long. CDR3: CASSAGQPATNEKLFF. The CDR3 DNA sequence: TGTGCCAGCAGCGCAGGACAGCCGGCAACTAATGAAAAACTGTTTTTT.

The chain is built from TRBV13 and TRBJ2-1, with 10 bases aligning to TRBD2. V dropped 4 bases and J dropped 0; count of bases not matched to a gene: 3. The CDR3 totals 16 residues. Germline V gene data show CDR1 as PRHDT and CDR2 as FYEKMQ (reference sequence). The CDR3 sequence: CASSSASGSSYNEQFF. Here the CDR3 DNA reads TGTGCCAGCAGCTCTGCTAGCGGGAGCTCCTACAATGAGCAGTTCTTC.

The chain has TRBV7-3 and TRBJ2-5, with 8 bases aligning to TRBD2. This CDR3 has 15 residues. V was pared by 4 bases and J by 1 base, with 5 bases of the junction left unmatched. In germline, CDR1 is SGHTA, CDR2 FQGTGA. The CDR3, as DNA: TGTGCCAGCAGCTCCCTCCGGGGGGGCCAAGAGACCCAGTACTTC. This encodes CASSSLRGGQETQYF.

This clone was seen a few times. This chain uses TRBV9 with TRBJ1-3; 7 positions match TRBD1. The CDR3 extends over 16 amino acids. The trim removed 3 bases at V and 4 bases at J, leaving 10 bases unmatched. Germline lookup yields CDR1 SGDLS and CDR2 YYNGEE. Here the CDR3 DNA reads TGTGCCAGCAGCGAAACTACAGGGGCAACAGGAAACACCATATATTTT. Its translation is CASSETTGATGNTIYF.

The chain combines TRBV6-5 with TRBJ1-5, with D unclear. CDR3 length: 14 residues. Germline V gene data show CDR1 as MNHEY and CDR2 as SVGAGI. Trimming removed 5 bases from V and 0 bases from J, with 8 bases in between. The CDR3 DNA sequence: TGTGCCAGCAGTGCCACTAATAGCAATCAGCCCCAGCATTTT. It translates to CASSATNSNQPQHF.

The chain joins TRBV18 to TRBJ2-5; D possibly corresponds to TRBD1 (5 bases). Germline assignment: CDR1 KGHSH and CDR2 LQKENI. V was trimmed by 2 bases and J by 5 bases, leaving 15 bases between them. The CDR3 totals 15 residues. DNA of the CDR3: TGTGCCAGCTCACCAAGGACACTTCTCCAGGAGACCCAGTACTTC. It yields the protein CASSPRTLLQETQYF.

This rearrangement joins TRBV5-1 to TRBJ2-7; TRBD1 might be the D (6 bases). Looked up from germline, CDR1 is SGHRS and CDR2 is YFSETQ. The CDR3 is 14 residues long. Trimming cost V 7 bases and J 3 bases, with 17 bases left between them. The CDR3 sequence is CASYRDTRIYEQYF. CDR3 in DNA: TGCGCCAGCTACCGGGACACGAGGATCTACGAGCAGTACTTC.

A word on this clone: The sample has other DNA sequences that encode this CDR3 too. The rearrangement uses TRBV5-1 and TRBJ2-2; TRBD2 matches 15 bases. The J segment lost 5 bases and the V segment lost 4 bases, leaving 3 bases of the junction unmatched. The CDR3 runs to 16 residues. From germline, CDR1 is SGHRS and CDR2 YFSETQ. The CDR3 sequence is CASSPGLAGGTGELFF. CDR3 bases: TGCGCCAGCAGCCCAGGACTAGCGGGAGGGACCGGGGAGCTGTTTTTT. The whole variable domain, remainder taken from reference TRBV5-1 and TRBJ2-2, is KAGVTQTPRYLIKTRGQQVTLSCSPISGHRSVSWYQQTPGQGLQFLFEYFSETQRNKGNFPGRFSGRQFSNSRSEMNVSTLELGDSALYLCASSPGLAGGTGELFFGEGSRLTVL.

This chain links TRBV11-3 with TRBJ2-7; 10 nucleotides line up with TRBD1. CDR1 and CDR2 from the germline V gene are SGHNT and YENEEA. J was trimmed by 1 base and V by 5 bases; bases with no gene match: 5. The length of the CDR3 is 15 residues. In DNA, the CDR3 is TGTGCCAGCAGCCTGGGACAGGGGAGGTCCTACGAGCAGTACTTC. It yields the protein CASSLGQGRSYEQYF.

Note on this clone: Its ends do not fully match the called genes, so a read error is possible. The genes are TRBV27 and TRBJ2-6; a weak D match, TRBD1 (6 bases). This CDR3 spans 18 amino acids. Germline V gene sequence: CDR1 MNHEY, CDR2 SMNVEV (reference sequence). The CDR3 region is CASSTHLQGYSGANGLTF. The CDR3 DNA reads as TGTGCCAGCAGCACCCACCTACAGGGTTACTCTGGGGCCAACGGCCTGACTTTC. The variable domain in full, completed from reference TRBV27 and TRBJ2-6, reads EAQVTQNPRYLITVTGKKLTVTCSQNMNHEYMSWYRQDPGLGLRQIYYSMNVEVTDKGDVPEGYKVSRKEKRNFPLILESPSPNQTSLYFCASSTHLQGYSGANGLTFGAGSRLTVL.

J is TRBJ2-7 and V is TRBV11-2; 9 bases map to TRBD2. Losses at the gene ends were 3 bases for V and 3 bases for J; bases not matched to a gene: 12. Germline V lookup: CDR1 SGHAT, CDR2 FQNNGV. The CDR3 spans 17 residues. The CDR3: CASSFSRSASGNYEQYF. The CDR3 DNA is TGTGCCAGCAGCTTTTCTCGGTCGGCTAGCGGGAACTACGAGCAGTACTTC.

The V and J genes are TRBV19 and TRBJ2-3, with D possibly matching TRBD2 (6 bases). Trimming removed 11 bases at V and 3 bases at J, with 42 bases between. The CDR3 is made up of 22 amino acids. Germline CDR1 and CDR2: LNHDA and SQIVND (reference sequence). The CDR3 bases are TGTGCCCCCAACGGGGACCCAAGGTTGGGGAAGGCGGCGCGGGAAATTACAGATACGCAGTATTTT. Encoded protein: CAPNGDPRLGKAAREITDTQYF.

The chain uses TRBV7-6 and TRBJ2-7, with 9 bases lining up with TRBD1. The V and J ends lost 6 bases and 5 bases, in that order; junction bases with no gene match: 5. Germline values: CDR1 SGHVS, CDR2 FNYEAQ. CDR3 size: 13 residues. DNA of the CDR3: TGTGCCAGCAGTTCGGACAGGGGACACGAGCAGTACTTC. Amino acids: CASSSDRGHEQYF.

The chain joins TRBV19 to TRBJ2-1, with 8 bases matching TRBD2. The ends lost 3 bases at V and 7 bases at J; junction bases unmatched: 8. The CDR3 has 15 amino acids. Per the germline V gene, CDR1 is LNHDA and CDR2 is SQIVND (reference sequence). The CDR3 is CASSIREGPVNEQFF. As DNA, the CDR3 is TGTGCCAGTAGTATTCGGGAGGGACCGGTGAATGAGCAGTTCTTC.